This TCR beta chain comes out of a study of vaccination and CD4 T cells after COVID-19. Study as a whole: Post-COVID samples were collected a median around 100 days following diagnosis, spanning 35 to 161. Typically, post-vaccine samples were obtained a median roughly 70 days after dose two, within a range of 14 to 241. Study results and caveats: The median number of SARS-CoV-2-reactive clonotypes increased from approximately 23 to 38, a change that did not reach significance.

In the case of this clonotype: Its cognate antigen is unknown.

An Oncomine TCR Beta short-read assay was used to sequence the DNA from cultured CD4+ T cells. MiXCR was run by TCRdb on the PCR reads, yielding one entry per CDR3 protein. The data hold fewer than 25,000 distinct CDR3 sequences, with around 45% observed a single time. The germline V gene has CDR1 MDHEN and CDR2 SYDVKM. V lost 5 bases, J lost 5 bases, and 13 bases stayed unmatched. The CDR3 sequence is 16 residues long. Indicated treatment: roughly 10-day PBMC culture with coronavirus spike peptide pools or control peptides (ViraFEST assay). Sequencing was done on a sample of CD4+ T cells from blood, cultured in vitro. The sequence derives from a human donor who had recovered from COVID-19. The rearrangement joins TRBV28 to TRBJ2-5, with 8 bases that match TRBD1. This CDR3 is CASSVPGQGRRETQYF. The CDR3 DNA reads as TGTGCCAGCAGTGTACCTGGACAGGGTAGGAGGGAGACCCAGTACTTC.